This T cell receptor (beta chain) was retrieved from a study of OX40 agonist ivuxolimab in advanced cancers. The wider study: With a range of roughly 20 to 80, age averaged about 58 years, and more than 75% were male.

TCRdb keeps only in-frame clones here, not all; method: immunoSEQ multiplex PCR. The table shows 65,000 to 90,000 clones, with more than 80% occurring only once. The trim removed 4 bases at V and 0 bases at J, leaving 5 bases unmatched. Germline V gene data show CDR1 as SNHLY and CDR2 as FYNNEI. CDR3 length: 15 amino acids. The V call is TRBV2, the J call TRBJ1-1, with 7 bases matching TRBD1. The receptor comes from an adult with an advanced solid tumor such as melanoma, head and neck, liver or kidney cancer. The sequencing here drew on CD4+ or CD8+ T cells sorted from blood, taken in a trial of the OX40 agonist ivuxolimab. The CDR3 loop reads CASSVEGQLNTEAFF. The CDR3 DNA is TGTGCCAGCAGTGTTGAGGGACAGCTGAACACTGAAGCTTTCTTT.